The T cell receptor beta chain under discussion was sequenced for a study of cytomegalovirus exposure and HLA in healthy donors. Overall study: Later analysis reported that the approximately 130 validation repertoires shared the platform of the 500 to 850 first-cohort repertoires.

Comments on this clone: Its antigen is unknown.

Study results and limitations: Cytomegalovirus-associated TCR beta chains were listed, numbering 150 to 200. With high specificity and sensitivity, the classifier reportedly diagnosed cytomegalovirus status. Generally TCR sequences proved uncommon, though certain public TCRs appeared in numerous donors.

Sequenced by immunoSEQ multiplex PCR; TCRdb stores in-frame clones only, minus some. The sample consists of about 190,000 clones, roughly 82% of them appearing once. Sequencing was performed on PBMCs. The TCR comes from a man younger than 35 in good health and CMV-seropositive.

Here the CDR3 reads CASSEVNEQFF. The CDR3 DNA is TGTGCCAGCAGCGAAGTAAATGAGCAGTTCTTC. The genes are TRBV25-1 and TRBJ2-1; no clear D gene. The CDR3 length is 11 residues. The germline V and J ends were trimmed by 6 bases and 7 bases, with 7 bases remaining between them. The germline V gene encodes CDR1 MGHDK and CDR2 SYGVNS. Full variable domain (outside the CDR3, taken from reference TRBV25-1 and TRBJ2-1): EADIYQTPRYLVIGTGKKITLECSQTMGHDKMYWYQQDPGMELHLIHYSYGVNSTEKGDLSSESTVSRIRTEHFPLTLESARPSHTSQYLCASSEVNEQFFGPGTRLTVL.